This is a list of T cell receptor beta chains from one sample in a study of precursors of human CD4 cytotoxic T cells. One entry per CDR3 protein, called by TCRdb with MiXCR from the reads. Of hundreds of distinct CDR3 sequences detected, approximately 15% appear once; the ten largest clones hold less than 15%. Sequences were obtained from memory CD4+ T cells from blood (PBMCs). Source of these receptors: a human donor in good health. CDR3s include the opening cysteine and the closing phenylalanine or tryptophan. The order of the fields is J gene, CDR3 length, V gene, clone size, D gene, CDR3 protein, CDR3 DNA. The D gene is left open where the match is weak. Expanded clones are given a class, and other clones once, few, many or no size at all.

>TRBJ2-2|17|TRBV11-3|large|-
CASSLDRRASATGELFF
TGTGCCAGCAGCTTAGATCGCAGGGCTAGCGCTACCGGGGAGCTGTTTTTT
>TRBJ1-4|15|TRBV4-1|-|TRBD1
CASSRQTGVAEKLFF
TGCGCCAGCAGCCGACAAACAGGGGTGGCTGAAAAACTGTTTTTT
>TRBJ2-1|12|TRBV5-1|large|-
CASSLSYNEQFF
TGCGCCAGCAGCTTATCGTACAATGAGCAGTTCTTC
>TRBJ1-1|13|TRBV6-4|large|-
CASSDRPNTEAFF
TGTGCCAGCAGTGACAGGCCGAACACTGAAGCTTTCTTT
>TRBJ2-1|12|TRBV27|-|-
CASSHGVGEQFF
TGTGCCAGCAGCCACGGGGTGGGTGAGCAGTTCTTC
>TRBJ2-7|13|TRBV18|few|-
CASSPSDTREQYF
TGTGCCAGCTCACCATCCGATACCCGGGAGCAGTACTTC
>TRBJ1-4|16|TRBV4-1|large|-
CASSQGSGGSYEKLFF
TGCGCCAGCAGCCAAGGGTCAGGCGGGTCGTATGAAAAACTGTTTTTT
>TRBJ2-2|14|TRBV19|large|-
CASRDRTNTGELFF
TGTGCCAGTAGGGATCGCACGAACACCGGGGAGCTGTTTTTT
>TRBJ1-5|13|TRBV6-5|-|-
CASSYSPDQPQHF
TGTGCCAGCAGTTACTCGCCCGATCAGCCCCAGCATTTT
>TRBJ1-2|15|TRBV18|few|-
CASSPPDGPNYGYTF
TGTGCCAGCTCACCACCGGACGGACCGAACTATGGCTACACCTTC
>TRBJ2-1|14|TRBV20-1|large|TRBD2
CSVWASGAHNEQFF
TGCAGTGTTTGGGCTAGCGGGGCCCACAATGAGCAGTTCTTC
>TRBJ2-2|19|TRBV27|-|TRBD2
CASSFRAGGGLAGHGELFF
TGTGCCAGCAGTTTTCGGGCAGGGGGGGGACTAGCGGGACACGGGGAGCTGTTTTTT
>TRBJ1-4|15|TRBV14|large|-
CASSRTEGLGEKLFF
TGTGCCAGCAGCAGAACGGAGGGGTTGGGTGAAAAACTGTTTTTT
>TRBJ2-3|15|TRBV12-3/TRBV12-4|few|TRBD2
CASSLASGRTDTQYF
TGTGCCAGCAGTCTGGCTAGCGGGAGGACAGATACGCAGTATTTT
>TRBJ2-1|16|TRBV20-1|large|TRBD2
CSALQWGLAIYNEQFF
TGCAGTGCCCTACAATGGGGACTAGCGATCTACAATGAGCAGTTCTTC
>TRBJ2-3|16|TRBV9|large|TRBD2
CASSPRLAGRTDTQYF
TGTGCCAGCAGCCCCCGACTAGCGGGGAGGACAGATACGCAGTATTTT
>TRBJ1-4|14|TRBV5-5|-|-
CASSLAQENEKLFF
TGTGCCAGCAGCTTGGCCCAGGAGAATGAAAAACTGTTTTTT
>TRBJ2-3|16|TRBV11-3|hyperexpanded|-
CASSFRVLGPPDTQYF
TGTGCCAGCAGCTTCAGGGTTCTGGGCCCCCCAGATACGCAGTATTTT
>TRBJ1-6|17|TRBV7-2|few|-
CASSLHSPTGGNSPLHF
TGTGCCAGCAGCTTACACAGCCCGACGGGTGGTAATTCACCCCTCCACTTT
>TRBJ1-5|16|TRBV20-1|few|TRBD1
CSASGDRTGRGQPQHF
TGCAGTGCTTCGGGGGACAGGACAGGAAGAGGCCAGCCCCAGCATTTT
>TRBJ2-1|11|TRBV2|large|-
CASSTYNEQFF
TGTGCCAGCTCGACCTACAATGAGCAGTTCTTC
>TRBJ2-5|12|TRBV18|large|-
CASSPWKETQYF
TGTGCCAGCTCACCCTGGAAGGAGACCCAGTACTTC
>TRBJ2-7|16|TRBV7-2|-|TRBD2
CASSSNSGLASYEQYF
TGTGCCAGCAGCTCGAACTCGGGACTAGCGTCCTACGAGCAGTACTTC
>TRBJ2-7|15|TRBV7-2|few|-
CASSSSRGSLYEQYF
TGTGCCAGCAGCTCCTCGCGAGGGTCTCTCTACGAGCAGTACTTC
>TRBJ2-5|13|TRBV11-2|-|-
CASSLDYGGTQYF
TGTGCCAGCAGCTTAGACTACGGGGGGACCCAGTACTTC
>TRBJ2-7|15|TRBV5-1|few|TRBD2
CASSLAASGSYEQYF
TGCGCCAGCAGCTTGGCCGCTAGCGGGAGTTACGAGCAGTACTTC
>TRBJ1-1|11|TRBV10-3|large|-
CAISETTKTFF
TGTGCCATCAGTGAGACCACGAAAACTTTCTTT
>TRBJ1-5|16|TRBV27|large|TRBD1
CASSPRGQGSNQPQHF
TGTGCCAGCAGTCCTCGCGGACAGGGAAGCAATCAGCCCCAGCATTTT
>TRBJ2-5|13|TRBV19|-|-
CASGIGRGETQYF
TGTGCCAGTGGGATTGGACGAGGAGAGACCCAGTACTTC
>TRBJ2-1|14|TRBV11-3|large|-
CASSLVASNNEQFF
TGTGCCAGCAGCTTAGTAGCGAGCAACAATGAGCAGTTCTTC
>TRBJ2-1|14|TRBV30|large|-
CAWRMAGPVNEQFF
TGTGCCTGGAGAATGGCGGGACCAGTCAATGAGCAGTTCTTC
>TRBJ2-1|16|TRBV24-1|large|TRBD2
CATSVSGGSSYNEQFF
TGTGCCACCAGTGTATCAGGCGGGAGCTCCTACAATGAGCAGTTCTTC
>TRBJ2-2|14|TRBV10-3|large|-
CAISEQERVGELFF
TGTGCCATCAGTGAACAGGAACGAGTCGGGGAGCTGTTTTTT
>TRBJ1-4|13|TRBV5-1|large|-
CASSFGNGEKLFF
TGCGCCAGCAGCTTTGGAAACGGTGAAAAACTGTTTTTT
>TRBJ1-5|13|TRBV6-5|-|-
CASNYSGNQPQHF
TGTGCCAGCAATTATTCCGGAAATCAGCCCCAGCATTTT
>TRBJ2-5|18|TRBV6-1|-|-
CASSEAEARRNLQETQYF
TGTGCCAGCAGTGAAGCAGAGGCAAGGCGGAACCTCCAAGAGACCCAGTACTTC
>TRBJ2-5|15|TRBV5-6|-|TRBD1
CASSLPTGGGETQYF
TGTGCCAGCAGCCTCCCGACAGGGGGAGGCGAGACCCAGTACTTC
>TRBJ2-7|18|TRBV7-2|-|TRBD2
CASSSGTSGTLSSYEQYF
TGTGCCAGCAGCAGCGGGACTAGCGGCACGTTGAGCTCCTACGAGCAGTACTTC
>TRBJ1-2|12|TRBV6-1|-|-
CASGEGRGGYTF
TGTGCCAGCGGTGAAGGAAGGGGTGGCTACACCTTC
>TRBJ2-1|15|TRBV5-1|-|-
CASSLVGALYNEQFF
TGCGCCAGCAGCTTGGTTGGGGCCCTCTACAATGAGCAGTTCTTC
>TRBJ1-1|19|TRBV7-2|hyperexpanded|TRBD1
CASSLATAGGTSRNTEAFF
TGTGCCAGCAGCTTAGCCACAGCAGGGGGCACCTCGAGAAACACTGAAGCTTTCTTT
>TRBJ2-5|14|TRBV7-2|few|TRBD2
CASSLILATETQYF
TGTGCCAGCAGCTTAATACTAGCGACGGAGACCCAGTACTTC
>TRBJ1-5|15|TRBV4-3|large|-
CASSQEVGGSQPQHF
TGCGCCAGCAGCCAAGAAGTCGGGGGGAGCCAGCCCCAGCATTTT
>TRBJ2-1|15|TRBV6-5|large|TRBD2
CASSTYGGAGNEQFF
TGTGCCAGCAGCACCTACGGGGGGGCCGGGAATGAGCAGTTCTTC
>TRBJ2-5|15|TRBV6-5|large|-
CASTTREGRGETQYF
TGTGCCAGCACTACCCGCGAAGGGCGCGGGGAGACCCAGTACTTC
>TRBJ2-7|17|TRBV10-2|-|TRBD2
CASSEGTGTSSSYEQYF
TGCGCCAGCAGTGAGGGGACCGGGACTAGCAGCTCCTACGAGCAGTACTTC
>TRBJ2-3|15|TRBV24-1|once|-
CATSDLRKNTDTQYF
TGTGCCACCAGTGATTTGCGGAAGAACACAGATACGCAGTATTTT